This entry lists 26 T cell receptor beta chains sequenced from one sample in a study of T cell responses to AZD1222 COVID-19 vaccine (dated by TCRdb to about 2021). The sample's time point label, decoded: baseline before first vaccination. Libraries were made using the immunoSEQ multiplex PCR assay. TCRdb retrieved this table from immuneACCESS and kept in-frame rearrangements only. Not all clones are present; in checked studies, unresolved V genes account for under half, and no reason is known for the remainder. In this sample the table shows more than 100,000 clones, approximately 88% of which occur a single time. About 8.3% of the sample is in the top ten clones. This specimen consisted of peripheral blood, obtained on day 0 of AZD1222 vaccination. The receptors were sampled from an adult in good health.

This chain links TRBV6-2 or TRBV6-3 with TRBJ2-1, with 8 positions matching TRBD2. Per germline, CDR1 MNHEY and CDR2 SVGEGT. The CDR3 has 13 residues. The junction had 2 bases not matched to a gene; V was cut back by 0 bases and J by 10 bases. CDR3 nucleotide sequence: TGTGCCAGCAGTTACTCGAGCGGGGGCGAGCAGTTCTTC. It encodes CASSYSSGGEQFF.

The CDR3 DNA follows: TGTGCCAGCAGCACCGGACAGACGGGCAATCAGCCCCAGCATTTT. Translation gives CASSTGQTGNQPQHF. The chain is built from TRBV7-2 and TRBJ1-5, with D perhaps TRBD1 (6 bases). Germline CDR1 SGHTA, CDR2 FQGNSA. This CDR3 spans 15 amino acids. The V end lost 5 bases, the J end lost 2 bases, and 13 bases lay between the germline ends. Based on the CDR3 plus reference TRBV7-2 and TRBJ1-5, the full variable domain is GAGVSQSPSNKVTEKGKDVELRCDPISGHTALYWYRQSLGQGLEFLIYFQGNSAPDKSGLPSDRFSAERTGGSVSTLTIQRTQQEDSAVYLCASSTGQTGNQPQHFGDGTRLSIL.

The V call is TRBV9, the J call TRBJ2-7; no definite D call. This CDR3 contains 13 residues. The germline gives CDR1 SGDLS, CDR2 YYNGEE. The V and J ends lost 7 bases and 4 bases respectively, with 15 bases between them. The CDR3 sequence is CASSQAPTYEQYF. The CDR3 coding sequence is TGTGCCAGCTCCCAGGCCCCCACATACGAGCAGTACTTC.

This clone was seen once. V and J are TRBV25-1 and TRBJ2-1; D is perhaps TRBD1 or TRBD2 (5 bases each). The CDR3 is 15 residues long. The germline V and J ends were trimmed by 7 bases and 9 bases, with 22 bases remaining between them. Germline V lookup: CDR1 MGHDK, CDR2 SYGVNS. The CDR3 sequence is CASKESTGTLSEQFF. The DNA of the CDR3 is TGTGCCAGCAAAGAAAGCACGGGGACCTTGAGTGAGCAGTTCTTC.

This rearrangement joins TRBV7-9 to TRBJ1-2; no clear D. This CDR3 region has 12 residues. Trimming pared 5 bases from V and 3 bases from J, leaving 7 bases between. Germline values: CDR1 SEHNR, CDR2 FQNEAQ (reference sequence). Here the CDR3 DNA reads TGTGCCAGCAGCGGACGGCACTATGGCTACACCTTC. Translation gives CASSGRHYGYTF.

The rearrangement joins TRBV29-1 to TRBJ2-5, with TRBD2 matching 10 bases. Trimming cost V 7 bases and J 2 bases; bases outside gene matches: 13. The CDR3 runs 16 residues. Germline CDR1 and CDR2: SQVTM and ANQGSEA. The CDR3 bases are TGCAGCGGAGTGAGGGGATCTAGCGGGAGACAAGAGACCCAGTACTTC. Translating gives CSGVRGSSGRQETQYF.

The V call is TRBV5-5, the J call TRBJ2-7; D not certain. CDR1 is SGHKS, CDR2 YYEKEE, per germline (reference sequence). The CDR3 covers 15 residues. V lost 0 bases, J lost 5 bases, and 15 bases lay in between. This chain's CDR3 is CASSLGTAFFDEQYF. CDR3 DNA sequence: TGTGCCAGCAGCTTGGGGACGGCTTTCTTCGACGAGCAGTACTTC.

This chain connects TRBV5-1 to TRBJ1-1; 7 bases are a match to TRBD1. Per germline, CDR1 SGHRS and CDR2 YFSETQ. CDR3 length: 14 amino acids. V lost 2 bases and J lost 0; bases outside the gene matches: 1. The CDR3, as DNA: TGCGCCAGCAGCTTTCAGGGGGTGAACACTGAAGCTTTCTTT. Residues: CASSFQGVNTEAFF.

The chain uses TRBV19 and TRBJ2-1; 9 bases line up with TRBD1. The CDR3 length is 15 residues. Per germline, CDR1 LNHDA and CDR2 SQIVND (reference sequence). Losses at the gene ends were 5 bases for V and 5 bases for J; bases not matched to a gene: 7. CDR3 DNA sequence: TGTGCCAGTAGTCAACAGGGGGCTCGCAACAATGAGCAGTTCTTC. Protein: CASSQQGARNNEQFF.

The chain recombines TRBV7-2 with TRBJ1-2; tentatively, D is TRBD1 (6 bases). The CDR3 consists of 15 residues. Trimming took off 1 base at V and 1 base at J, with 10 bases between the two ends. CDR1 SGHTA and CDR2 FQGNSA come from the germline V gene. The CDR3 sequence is CASSLDRAYNYGYTF. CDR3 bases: TGTGCCAGCAGCTTAGACAGGGCGTATAACTATGGCTACACCTTC.

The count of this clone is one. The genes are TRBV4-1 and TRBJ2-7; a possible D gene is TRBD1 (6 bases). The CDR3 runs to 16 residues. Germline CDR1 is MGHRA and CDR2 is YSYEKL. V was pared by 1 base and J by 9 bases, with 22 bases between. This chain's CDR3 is CASSQGGRGSLGGQYF. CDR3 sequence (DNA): TGCGCCAGCAGCCAAGGAGGCAGGGGAAGCCTTGGTGGGCAGTACTTC.

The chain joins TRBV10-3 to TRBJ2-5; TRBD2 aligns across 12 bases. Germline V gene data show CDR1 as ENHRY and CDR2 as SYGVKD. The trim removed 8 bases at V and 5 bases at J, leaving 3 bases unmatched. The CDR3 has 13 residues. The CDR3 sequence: CAIGTSGRETQYF. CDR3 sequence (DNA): TGTGCCATCGGGACTAGCGGGCGGGAGACCCAGTACTTC.

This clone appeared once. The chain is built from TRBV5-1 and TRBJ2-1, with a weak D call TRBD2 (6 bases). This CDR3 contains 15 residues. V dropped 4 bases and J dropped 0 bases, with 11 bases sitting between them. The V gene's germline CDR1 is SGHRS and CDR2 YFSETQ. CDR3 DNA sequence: TGCGCCAGCAGCCCCCTCGGGAGCTCCTACAATGAGCAGTTCTTC. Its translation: CASSPLGSSYNEQFF.

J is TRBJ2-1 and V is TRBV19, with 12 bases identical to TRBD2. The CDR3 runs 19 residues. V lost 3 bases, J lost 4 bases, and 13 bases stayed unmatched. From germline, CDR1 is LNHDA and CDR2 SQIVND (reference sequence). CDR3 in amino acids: CASSMASGRAEVRYNEQFF. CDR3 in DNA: TGTGCCAGTAGTATGGCTAGCGGGAGGGCCGAGGTAAGGTACAATGAGCAGTTCTTC.

CDR3 nucleotide sequence: TGCGCCAGCAGCCCGGGGGGGACAGCTCAAGAGACCCAGTACTTC. Translating it yields CASSPGGTAQETQYF. The chain couples TRBV5-1 to TRBJ2-5; the D gene is possibly TRBD2 (8 bases). Trimming removed 4 bases from V and 2 bases from J, with 15 bases in between. This CDR3 spans 15 amino acids. The germline CDR1 and CDR2 sequences are SGHRS and YFSETQ.

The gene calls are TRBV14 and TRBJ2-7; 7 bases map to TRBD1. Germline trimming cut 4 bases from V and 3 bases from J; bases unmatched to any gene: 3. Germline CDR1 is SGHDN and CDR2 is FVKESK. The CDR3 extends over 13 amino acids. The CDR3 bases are TGTGCCAGCAGCCCGACAGGGATCTACGAGCAGTACTTC. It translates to CASSPTGIYEQYF.

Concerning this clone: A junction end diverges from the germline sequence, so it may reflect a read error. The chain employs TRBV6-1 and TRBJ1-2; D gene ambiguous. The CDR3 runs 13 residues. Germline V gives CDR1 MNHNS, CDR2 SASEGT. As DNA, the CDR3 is TGTGCCAGCAGTGAATACGAGCCTACTTTGTTCCTCTTC. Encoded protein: CASSEYEPTLFLF.

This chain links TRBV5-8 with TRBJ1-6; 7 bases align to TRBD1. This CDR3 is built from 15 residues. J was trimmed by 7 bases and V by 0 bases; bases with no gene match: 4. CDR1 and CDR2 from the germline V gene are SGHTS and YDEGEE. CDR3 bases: TGTGCCAGCAGCTTGGACAGGGGACGAAATTCACCCCTCCACTTT. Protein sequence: CASSLDRGRNSPLHF.

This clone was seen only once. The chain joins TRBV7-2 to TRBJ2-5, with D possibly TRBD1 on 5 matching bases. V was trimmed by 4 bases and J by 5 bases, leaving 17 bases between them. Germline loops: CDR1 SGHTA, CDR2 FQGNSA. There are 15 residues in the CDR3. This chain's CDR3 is CASSSTRPGMETQYF. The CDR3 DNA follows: TGTGCCAGCAGCTCCACACGCCCAGGGATGGAGACCCAGTACTTC.

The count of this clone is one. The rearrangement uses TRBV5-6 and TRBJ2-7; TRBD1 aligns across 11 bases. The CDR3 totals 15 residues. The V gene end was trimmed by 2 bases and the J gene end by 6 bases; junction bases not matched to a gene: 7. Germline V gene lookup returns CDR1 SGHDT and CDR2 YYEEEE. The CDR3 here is CASSFGTGGSVEQYF. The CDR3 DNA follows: TGTGCCAGCAGCTTCGGGACAGGGGGGTCTGTCGAGCAGTACTTC.

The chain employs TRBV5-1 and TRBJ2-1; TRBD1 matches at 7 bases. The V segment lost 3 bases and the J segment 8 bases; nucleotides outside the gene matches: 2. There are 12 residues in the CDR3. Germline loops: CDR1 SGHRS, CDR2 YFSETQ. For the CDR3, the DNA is TGCGCCAGCAGCTCGACAGGGTATGAGCAGTTCTTC. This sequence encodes CASSSTGYEQFF.

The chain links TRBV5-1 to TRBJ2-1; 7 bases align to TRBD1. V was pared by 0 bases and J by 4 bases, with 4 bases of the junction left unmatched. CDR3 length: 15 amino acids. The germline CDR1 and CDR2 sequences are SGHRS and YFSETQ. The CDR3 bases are TGCGCCAGCAGCTTGGAGGGGACAGCTTACAATGAGCAGTTCTTC. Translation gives CASSLEGTAYNEQFF.

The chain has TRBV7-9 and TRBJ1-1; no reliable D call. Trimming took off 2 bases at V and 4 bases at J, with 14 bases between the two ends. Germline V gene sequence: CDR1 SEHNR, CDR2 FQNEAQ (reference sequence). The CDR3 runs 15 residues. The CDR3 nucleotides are TGTGCCAGCAGCTTAATTCCGGGTTTGGCCACTGAAGCTTTCTTT. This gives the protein CASSLIPGLATEAFF.

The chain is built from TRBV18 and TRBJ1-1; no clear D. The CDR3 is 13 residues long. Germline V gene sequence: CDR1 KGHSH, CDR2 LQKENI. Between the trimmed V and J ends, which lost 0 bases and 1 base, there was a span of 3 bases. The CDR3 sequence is CASSPPENTEAFF. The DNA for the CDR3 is TGTGCCAGCTCACCACCGGAGAACACTGAAGCTTTCTTT.

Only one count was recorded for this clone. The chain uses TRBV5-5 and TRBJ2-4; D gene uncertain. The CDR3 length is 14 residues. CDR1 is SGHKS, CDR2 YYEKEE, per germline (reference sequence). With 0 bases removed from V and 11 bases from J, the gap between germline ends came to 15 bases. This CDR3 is CASSLEVPFPFQYF. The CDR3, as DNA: TGTGCCAGCAGCTTGGAGGTACCGTTCCCATTTCAGTACTTC. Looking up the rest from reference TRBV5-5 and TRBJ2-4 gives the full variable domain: DAGVTQSPTHLIKTRGQQVTLRCSPISGHKSVSWYQQVLGQGPQFIFQYYEKEERGRGNFPDRFSARQFPNYSSELNVNALLLGDSALYLCASSLEVPFPFQYFGAGTRLSVL.

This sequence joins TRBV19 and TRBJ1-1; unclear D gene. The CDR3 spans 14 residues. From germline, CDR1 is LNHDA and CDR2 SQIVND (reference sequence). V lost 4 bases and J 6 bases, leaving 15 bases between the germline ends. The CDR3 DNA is TGTGCCAGTAGTACGAAAGTCCGGTCCGCTGAAGCTTTCTTT. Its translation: CASSTKVRSAEAFF. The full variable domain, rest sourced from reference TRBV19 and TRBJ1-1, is DGGITQSPKYLFRKEGQNVTLSCEQNLNHDAMYWYRQDPGQGLRLIYYSQIVNDFQKGDIAEGYSVSREKKESFPLTVTSAQKNPTAFYLCASSTKVRSAEAFFGQGTRLTVV.